The 16 T cell receptor beta chains reported below all come from one sample, sequenced in a study of cytomegalovirus exposure and HLA in healthy donors. PCR used 60 Vbeta primers and 13 Jbeta primers. This table comes from immunoSEQ multiplex PCR, and its TCRdb copy is limited to in-frame clones, with some not included. Here the sample spans some 120,000 clones, around three quarters being singletons. The sequenced material came from PBMCs. The source is a human donor in good health.

In its sample, this clone was seen once. The chain has TRBV25-1 and TRBJ1-6, with D hard to call. Germline CDR1 MGHDK, CDR2 SYGVNS. The CDR3 totals 10 residues. CDR3 loop: CAGGGSPLHF. The CDR3 DNA reads TGTGCAGGAGGAGGGTCACCCCTCCACTTT.

V gene TRBV11-2 combines with J gene TRBJ1-2, with D maybe TRBD1 (5 bases). Germline-derived CDR1 and CDR2 are SGHAT and FQNNGV. Trimming took 4 bases from V and 3 from J, leaving 6 bases between them. The CDR3 has 12 residues. The CDR3 loop reads CASSSTDYGYTF. The CDR3 DNA follows: TGTGCCAGCAGCTCGACAGACTATGGCTACACCTTC.

The CDR3 spells CASSLGLGRASYEQYF. CDR3 DNA: TGTGCCAGCAGCTTAGGTCTCGGGAGGGCCTCCTACGAGCAGTACTTC. This rearrangement joins TRBV7-2 to TRBJ2-7, with 8 bases identical to TRBD2. After removal of 1 base from V and 0 bases from J, the junction contained 5 bases not matched to a gene. The CDR3 is made up of 16 amino acids. Germline CDR1 is SGHTA and CDR2 is FQGNSA.

This clone was detected only once. This chain links TRBV13 with TRBJ2-2, with a tentative D call TRBD1 (7 bases). Germline V lookup: CDR1 PRHDT, CDR2 FYEKMQ (reference sequence). V gave up 5 bases and J gave up 4 bases, with 17 bases separating them. This CDR3 contains 16 residues. CDR3 loop: CASSRSGRGATGELFF. CDR3 coding DNA: TGTGCCAGCAGCCGATCGGGCAGGGGGGCCACCGGGGAGCTGTTTTTT. The variable domain in full, completed from reference TRBV13 and TRBJ2-2, reads AAGVIQSPRHLIKEKRETATLKCYPIPRHDTVYWYQQGPGQDPQFLISFYEKMQSDKGSIPDRFSAQQFSDYHSELNMSSLELGDSALYFCASSRSGRGATGELFFGEGSRLTVL.

This clone has only one observation. This chain connects TRBV18 to TRBJ1-1; D might be TRBD1 (6 bases). The CDR3 has 14 residues. CDR1 KGHSH and CDR2 LQKENI come from the germline V gene. With 8 bases removed from V and 10 bases from J, the gap between germline ends came to 23 bases. The CDR3 is CASLDRTGNEVAFF. For the CDR3, the DNA is TGTGCCAGCCTAGACCGAACAGGGAACGAGGTAGCTTTCTTT.

This sequence joins TRBV29-1 and TRBJ2-7; 7 bases match TRBD1. This CDR3 has 18 amino acids. The germline V gene has CDR1 SQVTM and CDR2 ANQGSEA. The V segment lost 5 bases and the J segment 0 bases; nucleotides outside the gene matches: 19. Here the CDR3 reads CSVYLNVGHRGYSYEQYF. The CDR3 DNA is TGCAGCGTTTATCTCAATGTGGGCCACAGGGGCTACTCCTACGAGCAGTACTTC.

The chain uses TRBV4-1 and TRBJ1-5, with D tentatively TRBD1 (5 bases). With 1 base removed from V and 0 bases from J, the gap between germline ends came to 7 bases. The CDR3 length is 15 residues. Germline CDR1 and CDR2: MGHRA and YSYEKL. CDR3 DNA sequence: TGCGCCAGCAGCCAAGCAGGGTATAGCAATCAGCCCCAGCATTTT. It yields the protein CASSQAGYSNQPQHF.

The genes are TRBV28 and TRBJ1-3; D is possibly TRBD1 (6 bases). Trimming removed 6 bases at V and 3 bases at J, with 12 bases between. CDR3 size: 14 residues. The V gene's germline CDR1 is MDHEN and CDR2 SYDVKM. CDR3 in amino acids: CASRFRGGGNTIYF. CDR3 bases: TGTGCCAGCAGATTCAGGGGTGGTGGAAACACCATATATTTT.

The V and J genes are TRBV28 and TRBJ2-6; D is ambiguous. Germline V gene lookup returns CDR1 MDHEN and CDR2 SYDVKM. Trimming cost V 3 bases and J 0 bases, with 9 bases left between them. The CDR3 is 16 amino acids. The CDR3 reads CASSLVWPSGANVLTF. The CDR3 DNA follows: TGTGCCAGCAGTTTGGTTTGGCCCTCTGGGGCCAACGTCCTGACTTTC. Based on the CDR3 plus reference TRBV28 and TRBJ2-6, the full variable domain is DVKVTQSSRYLVKRTGEKVFLECVQDMDHENMFWYRQDPGLGLRLIYFSYDVKMKEKGDIPEGYSVSREKKERFSLILESASTNQTSMYLCASSLVWPSGANVLTFGAGSRLTVL.

The V and J genes are TRBV11-2 and TRBJ1-1; D is unclear. The CDR3 is 16 residues long. CDR1 is SGHAT and CDR2 is FQNNGV in the germline V gene. Trimming stripped 4 bases from V and 4 bases from J, with 19 bases between. The CDR3 loop reads CASSSPRGLLGTEAFF. CDR3 bases: TGTGCCAGCAGCTCGCCCCGAGGGCTCCTCGGCACTGAAGCTTTCTTT.

The table lists this clone with a few counts. The rearrangement uses TRBV6-6 and TRBJ2-1; D gene unclear. Trimming removed 0 bases at V and 5 bases at J, with 8 bases between. The CDR3 spans 14 residues. Per germline, CDR1 MNHNY and CDR2 SVGAGI (reference sequence). CDR3 residues: CASSYSRRNNEQFF. Written as DNA, the CDR3 is TGTGCCAGCAGTTACTCCCGTAGAAACAATGAGCAGTTCTTC.

The genes are TRBV30 and TRBJ2-1; 8 nucleotides align to TRBD2. Losses at the gene ends were 4 bases for V and 9 bases for J; bases not matched to a gene: 11. This CDR3 region has 14 residues. CDR1 and CDR2 (germline): GTSNPN, SVGIG (reference sequence). The CDR3 region has the DNA TGTGCCTGGACAATTGGACTAGCTCAGGGTGAGCAGTTCTTC. It yields the protein CAWTIGLAQGEQFF. The full variable domain, its missing parts supplied by reference TRBV30 and TRBJ2-1, is SQTIHQWPATLVQPVGSPLSLECTVEGTSNPNLYWYRQAAGRGLQLLFYSVGIGQISSEVPQNLSASRPQDRQFILSSKKLLLSDSGFYLCAWTIGLAQGEQFFGPGTRLTVL.

This chain joins TRBV11-2 and TRBJ2-7; maybe TRBD2 (8 bases). The CDR3 is made up of 16 amino acids. CDR1 SGHAT and CDR2 FQNNGV come from the germline V gene. V was trimmed by 6 bases and J by 0 bases, leaving 18 bases between them. The chain's CDR3 is CASSPGGGPVSYEQYF. CDR3 DNA sequence: TGTGCCAGCAGTCCGGGAGGGGGCCCTGTCTCCTACGAGCAGTACTTC.

The chain is built from TRBV28 and TRBJ2-7; D might be TRBD2 (6 bases). From germline, CDR1 is MDHEN and CDR2 SYDVKM. The V end lost 10 bases, the J end lost 5 bases, and 18 bases lay between the germline ends. CDR3 length: 13 residues. The CDR3 DNA sequence: TGTGCCACCAGAGGGGCGGGGAATAACGAGCAGTACTTC. It encodes CATRGAGNNEQYF.

The genes are TRBV7-6 and TRBJ2-7, with 8 bases fitting TRBD1. The CDR3 spans 16 residues. V dropped 1 base and J dropped 5; count of bases not matched to a gene: 10. CDR1 is SGHVS and CDR2 is FNYEAQ in the germline V gene. This chain's CDR3 is CASSLGTGTGYHEQYF. The CDR3 DNA follows: TGTGCCAGCAGCTTAGGAACCGGGACAGGCTACCACGAGCAGTACTTC.

This chain links TRBV9 with TRBJ2-2; the match to TRBD2 covers 14 bases. The length of the CDR3 is 21 residues. With 2 bases clipped from V and 4 bases from J, the junction kept 16 bases outside the gene matches. Per the germline V gene, CDR1 is SGDLS and CDR2 is YYNGEE. CDR3 nucleotides: TGTGCCAGCAGCGTCCTCCTGGGACAGGGGACTAGCGGGAGAGGCACCGGGGAGCTGTTTTTT. This sequence encodes CASSVLLGQGTSGRGTGELFF.